The 10 T cell receptor beta chains reported below all come from one sample, sequenced in a study of T cells expressing NK-cell markers. TCRdb re-called the 5' RACE reads and catalogs CDR3 proteins one per entry, DNA excluded. Its table records around 380,000 distinct CDR3 sequences. Sample: blood T cells: a sorted CD56 or NKG2C T cell subset, CD4+ or CD8+ T cells, or bulk PBMC T cells (not recorded which). Source of these receptors: a woman in her forties or fifties in good health.

The chain carries TRBV7-3 and TRBJ1-1; without DNA, the TCRdb call of TRBD1 cannot be checked. Germline-derived CDR1 and CDR2 are SGHTA and FQGTGA. The CDR3 consists of 15 residues. CDR3 loop: CASSPDGAPGTEAFF.

This chain's CDR3 is CASSPGGPGYEQYF. This sequence joins TRBV12-3 or TRBV12-4 and TRBJ2-7; with no DNA, the TCRdb D assignment of TRBD2 cannot be verified. This CDR3 comprises 14 residues.

The V call is TRBV20-1, the J call TRBJ2-1; with no DNA, the TCRdb D assignment of TRBD1 cannot be verified. This CDR3 is built from 13 residues. From germline, CDR1 is DFQATT and CDR2 SNEGSKA (reference sequence). The CDR3 sequence: CSAIPGRGGEQFF.

The rearrangement joins TRBV5-4 to TRBJ1-4; TCRdb indicates TRBD1, and absent DNA this call remains unverified. The CDR3 consists of 15 residues. Germline V gene lookup returns CDR1 SGHNT and CDR2 YYREEE (reference sequence). The CDR3: CASRKDRDLNEKLFF.

The chain is built from TRBV28 and TRBJ2-1; TCRdb calls TRBD1, which cannot be checked without DNA. CDR1 is MDHEN, CDR2 SYDVKM, per germline. This CDR3 region has 16 residues. This chain's CDR3 is CASSPQSGTGYNEQFF. The variable domain in full, with the rest retrieved from reference TRBV28 and TRBJ2-1, is DVKVTQSSRYLVKRTGEKVFLECVQDMDHENMFWYRQDPGLGLRLIYFSYDVKMKEKGDIPEGYSVSREKKERFSLILESASTNQTSMYLCASSPQSGTGYNEQFFGPGTRLTVL.

V and J are TRBV15 and TRBJ2-7; as DNA is missing, the TRBD1 call by TCRdb cannot be tested. Germline assignment: CDR1 LNHNV and CDR2 YYDKDF (reference sequence). The CDR3 length is 15 residues. The CDR3 loop reads CATRSRVTGVREQYF.

This chain links TRBV6-5 with TRBJ2-1; the TCRdb call, TRBD1, lacks DNA for checking. The germline V gene has CDR1 MNHEY and CDR2 SVGAGI. The CDR3 is 16 residues long. The CDR3 is CASSVTTGTDVNEQFF.

V usage is TRBV6-5 and J usage is TRBJ2-4; TCRdb returns TRBD2, unconfirmable since there is no DNA. This CDR3 has 16 residues. CDR1 MNHEY and CDR2 SVGAGI come from the germline V gene. The CDR3 protein is CASSFAGGWGKNIQYF.

The chain joins TRBV5-1 to TRBJ2-3; TCRdb returns TRBD1, unconfirmable since there is no DNA. This CDR3 is 14 amino acids long. Germline loops: CDR1 SGHRS, CDR2 YFSETQ. This CDR3 reads CASSPGGVQDTQYF.

V gene TRBV7-2 combines with J gene TRBJ1-4; TCRdb's assignment of TRBD1 cannot be checked, as there is no DNA. The CDR3 length is 17 residues. Germline assignment: CDR1 SGHTA and CDR2 FQGNSA. CDR3 amino acids: CASSAGGGITTNEKLFF.